This section outlines one T cell receptor beta chain sequence together with its context. Antigen: not known. PCR used 60 Vbeta primers and 13 Jbeta primers. Clones were read by immunoSEQ multiplex PCR, and TCRdb kept only the in-frame ones, dropping some. The table lists roughly 99,000 clones, approximately 81% of them singletons. Germline CDR1 is SGHRS and CDR2 is YFSETQ. The CDR3 loop spans 15 amino acids. J gave up 1 base and V 2 bases, and 2 bases lay outside the gene matches. The data are from a study of cytomegalovirus exposure and HLA in healthy donors. Regarding the study as a whole: Cytomegalovirus-associated status was assigned to around 160 TCR beta chains.

Sequenced material: PBMCs. This sequence originates from a male donor in good health and CMV-seropositive. The J gene is TRBJ1-4, the V gene TRBV5-1; 7 bases match TRBD1. CDR3 coding DNA: TGCGCCAGCAGCTTTAACAGGGGAACTAATGAAAAACTGTTTTTT. Encoded protein: CASSFNRGTNEKLFF.